This T cell receptor (beta chain) stems from a study of T cells in Graves' hyperthyroidism and ophthalmopathy. Study-level findings and limits: Most expanded thyroid clonotypes above 0.001 recurred in blood.

Trimming removed 2 bases from V and 9 bases from J, with 14 bases in between. The CDR3 loop spans 14 amino acids. From germline, CDR1 is SGHTA and CDR2 FQGNSA. Amplification targeted TCR beta CDR3 regions from RNA transcripts. The TCR CDR3 first-round RT-PCR relied on the HTBI primer set. TCRdb reanalysed the multiplex PCR reads using MiXCR and keeps one entry per CDR3 protein. The sample has 500,000 to 600,000 distinct CDR3 sequences; about 46% are singletons. The study based diagnoses on clinical symptoms, serum thyroxine and TRAb, thyroid ultrasound and orbital computed tomography. A word on this clonotype: The antigen remains undetermined.

The receptor's source is an adult woman with Graves' disease, either hyperthyroidism or ophthalmopathy (not recorded which). The chain carries TRBV7-2 and TRBJ2-1, with D possibly being TRBD1 or TRBD2 (5 bases each). Source material: peripheral blood or thyroid tissue (not recorded which). The CDR3 loop is CASSLWQGGGEQFF. The DNA for the CDR3 is TGTGCCAGCAGCTTATGGCAGGGTGGGGGTGAGCAGTTCTTC.